These 6 T cell receptor beta chains share one sample of origin, sequenced in a study of a mutant IDH1 vaccine in newly diagnosed glioma. Time point: week 5, during vaccination. Vaccination used 300 ug of mutant IDH1 20-mer peptide per dose, with topical imiquimod. Produced via immunoSEQ multiplex PCR; TCRdb's table is partial and in-frame only. The sample shows 75,000 to 80,000 clones, 91% of them seen only once. These receptors have no identified antigens. Material: PBMCs, obtained from a glioma patient whose treatment included an IDH1 peptide vaccine. These receptors were taken from a woman in her 50s with glioma.

This chain links TRBV27 with TRBJ2-6; D possibly uses TRBD1 or TRBD2 (5 bases each). V was trimmed by 6 bases and J by 1 base, leaving 19 bases between them. Looked up from germline, CDR1 is MNHEY and CDR2 is SMNVEV (reference sequence). The CDR3 is made up of 18 amino acids. CDR3 in DNA: TGTGCCAGCAGCTCGAGGGGAGTTGAACCTTCTGGGGCCAACGTCCTGACTTTC. This encodes CASSSRGVEPSGANVLTF.

This clone occurred once. The gene calls are TRBV27 and TRBJ1-5; D is perhaps TRBD1 (5 bases). V was shortened by 3 bases and J by 9 bases, with 12 bases between the two germline ends. CDR1 MNHEY and CDR2 SMNVEV come from the germline V gene (reference sequence). This CDR3 comprises 13 residues. The CDR3 nucleotides read TGTGCCAGCAGTTTCCGACAGACCGGGCCCCAGCATTTT. This translates into CASSFRQTGPQHF.

This chain joins TRBV6-4 and TRBJ2-7; TRBD1 matches 9 bases. J gave up 1 base and V 6 bases, and 10 bases lay outside the gene matches. Germline V lookup: CDR1 MRHNA, CDR2 SNTAGT. The CDR3 extends over 16 amino acids. CDR3 sequence: CASRHRTGAKSYEQYF. DNA of the CDR3: TGTGCCAGCAGGCACCGGACAGGGGCCAAATCCTACGAGCAGTACTTC.

The rearrangement links TRBV5-4 to TRBJ2-7, with TRBD1 matching over 8 bases. Germline CDR1 reads SGHNT; CDR2 reads YYREEE (reference sequence). The CDR3 sequence is 14 residues long. J lost 7 bases, V lost 4 bases, and 10 bases had no gene match. The CDR3 coding sequence is TGTGCCAGCAGCGCGACAGGGGACCATACAGAGCAGTACTTC. Protein: CASSATGDHTEQYF. Looking up the rest from reference TRBV5-4 and TRBJ2-7 gives the full variable domain: ETGVTQSPTHLIKTRGQQVTLRCSSQSGHNTVSWYQQALGQGPQFIFQYYREEENGRGNFPPRFSGLQFPNYSSELNVNALELDDSALYLCASSATGDHTEQYFGPGTRLTVT.

The rearrangement uses TRBV6-5 and TRBJ2-7, with D perhaps TRBD1 or TRBD2 (5 bases each). This CDR3 has 16 residues. The ends were cut back, 4 bases at V and 3 bases at J, with 19 bases in the middle. CDR1 MNHEY and CDR2 SVGAGI come from the germline V gene. The CDR3 coding sequence is TGTGCCAGCAGTTCCCGTGGGGACCGACCTAACTACGAGCAGTACTTC. Amino acids: CASSSRGDRPNYEQYF.

V gene TRBV4-1 combines with J gene TRBJ2-1, with 9 bases identical to TRBD1. This CDR3 spans 16 amino acids. V lost 3 bases, J lost 8 bases, and 11 bases stayed unmatched. Germline lookup yields CDR1 MGHRA and CDR2 YSYEKL. The CDR3 DNA follows: TGCGCCAGCAGCCAGGCCGGGACAGGGAGATCGGATGAGCAGTTCTTC. This gives the protein CASSQAGTGRSDEQFF.